This entry concerns a single T cell receptor (beta chain). What antigen it recognizes has not been identified. The sample holds no much larger clone one base away, and base qualities are not on file. This sample is drawn from a study of T-cell memory formation after mild COVID-19 (dated by TCRdb to 2020 to 2023). At the level of the whole study: Most TCR sequence clusters were specific to one of the two donors. In two donors, T-cell clones that expanded and contracted after mild COVID-19 were tracked by sequencing TCRalpha and TCRbeta repertoires over time. Two young, previously healthy adult volunteers, one female and one male, were included in the cohort.

Sequencing used an Illumina NovaSeq 6000. TCRalpha and TCRbeta cDNA libraries were constructed by 5'RACE with constant-segment primers, with sample barcodes and unique molecular identifiers being introduced. Trizol reagent was used to extract RNA from every sample. The libraries were amplified in two PCR steps, and the second step added a second sample barcode and Illumina TruSeq adapters. Sequencing of libraries was performed on an Illumina NovaSeq with 2 x 150 bp paired-end reads. Concerning the study's data processing: With migec v1.2.7, reads were demultiplexed and then collapsed into UMI-guided consensus sequences. With mixcr v2.1.11, UMI consensuses were aligned to TRA and TRB V and J templates and assembled into clonotypes. Expanded or contracted clonotypes were those called significant by both edgeR and NoisET, with noise models trained on biological replicates. For edgeR calls, the thresholds were a false discovery rate-adjusted p below 0.01 and a log2 fold-change of 1. As an exploratory analysis of dynamics, max-normalized trajectories of the 1000 most abundant clonotypes were examined by PCA with hierarchical clustering. The CD4 or CD8 phenotype of responding clones was assigned using the separately sequenced CD4+ and CD8+ repertoires. Starting from the raw public reads, TCRdb applied fastp trimming at Q25, assembled clones with MiXCR and retained in-frame beta chains. Each entry merges the rows of one CDR3 protein and shows their most common DNA and genes. What appears here as the V and J calls and clone size reflects TCRdb's work, not the paper's. The sample contains 300,000 to 350,000 distinct CDR3 sequences, approximately 19% of them found a single time. The leading ten clones occupy roughly 20% of the sample.

The CDR1 and CDR2 encoded by the germline V gene (reference sequence) are SEHNR and FQNEAQ. The CDR3 spans 16 residues, from the cysteine through the phenylalanine. The entry retains the CDR3 DNA only, 48 bases that are in frame from base 1. V and J are trimmed by 2 bases and 1 base, and the gene matches miss 3 bases of the junction. Broader findings and caveats from the paper: Only a couple of mild cases were covered in the study, and larger cohorts including severe cases with pre-infection samples were considered necessary. The detection of some responding clones in pre-infection memory suggests that pre-existing cross-reactive memory T cells joined the SARS-CoV-2 response. Clones that contracted from day 15 to 85 showed balanced CD4/CD8 phenotypes, whereas a second wave of clones that expanded from day 15 to 37 leaned towards CD4+. The second-wave clones that peaked on day 37 were not confirmed to be SARS-CoV-2 specific. Contracting CD4+ clones were located mainly in the CM and EM memory subsets, whereas CD8+ clones were found to be enriched in EMRA.

Ficoll-Paque density gradient centrifugation was the method used to isolate PBMCs. The TCR sequence derives from a young man who had mild COVID-19 (a few samples of this study predate the infection). The sample titles of this study are shuffled in the database, so cell type and time point are left out; the donor was told from shared clones. Material: PBMCs or a T cell subset sorted from them (not recorded which). The chain is encoded by TRBV7-9 joined to TRBJ2-3; the junction holds 10 bases that match TRBD2. The nucleotides read TGTGCCAGCAGCTTACCTAGCGGGGGTGGCACAGATACGCAGTATTTT. Its translation is CASSLPSGGGTDTQYF.